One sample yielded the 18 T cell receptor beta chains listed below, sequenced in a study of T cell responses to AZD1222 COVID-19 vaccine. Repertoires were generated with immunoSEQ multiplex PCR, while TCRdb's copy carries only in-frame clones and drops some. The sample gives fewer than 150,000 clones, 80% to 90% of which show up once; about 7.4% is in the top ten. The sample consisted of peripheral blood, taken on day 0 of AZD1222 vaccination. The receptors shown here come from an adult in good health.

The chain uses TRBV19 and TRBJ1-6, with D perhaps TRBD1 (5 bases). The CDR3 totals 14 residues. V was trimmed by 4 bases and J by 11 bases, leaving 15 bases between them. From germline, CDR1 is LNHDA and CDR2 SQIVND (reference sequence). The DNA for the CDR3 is TGTGCCAGTAGTAGGAGCGCAGGGCGGCCACCCCTCCACTTT. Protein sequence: CASSRSAGRPPLHF.

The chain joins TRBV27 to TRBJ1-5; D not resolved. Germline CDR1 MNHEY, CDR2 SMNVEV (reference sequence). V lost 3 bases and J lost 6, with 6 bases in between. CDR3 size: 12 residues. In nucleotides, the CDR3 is TGTGCCAGCAGTTTCTTGGGTCAGCCCCAGCATTTT. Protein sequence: CASSFLGQPQHF.

DNA for the CDR3: TGTGCCAGCAGCCCGGGGAATCGGCGGGGGGCGGGTAATGAGCAGTTCTTC. It specifies CASSPGNRRGAGNEQFF. The chain has TRBV7-9 and TRBJ2-1; TRBD2 matches at 8 bases. CDR1 and CDR2 (germline): SEHNR, FQNEAQ (reference sequence). The CDR3 consists of 17 residues. Unmatched junction bases numbered 16, after V lost 5 bases and J lost 7 bases. The full variable domain, with the rest looked up from reference TRBV7-9 and TRBJ2-1, is DTGVSQNPRHKITKRGQNVTFRCDPISEHNRLYWYRQTLGQGPEFLTYFQNEAQLEKSRLLSDRFSAERPKGSFSTLEIQRTEQGDSAMYLCASSPGNRRGAGNEQFFGPGTRLTVL.

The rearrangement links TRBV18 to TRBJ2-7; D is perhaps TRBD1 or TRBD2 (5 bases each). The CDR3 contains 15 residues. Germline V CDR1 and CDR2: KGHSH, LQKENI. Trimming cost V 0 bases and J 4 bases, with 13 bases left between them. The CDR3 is CASSPPSGREYEQYF. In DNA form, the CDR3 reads TGTGCCAGCTCACCACCATCGGGCAGGGAGTACGAGCAGTACTTC. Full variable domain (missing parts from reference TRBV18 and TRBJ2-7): NAGVMQNPRHLVRRRGQEARLRCSPMKGHSHVYWYRQLPEEGLKFMVYLQKENIIDESGMPKERFSAEFPKEGPSILRIQQVVRGDSAAYFCASSPPSGREYEQYFGPGTRLTVT.

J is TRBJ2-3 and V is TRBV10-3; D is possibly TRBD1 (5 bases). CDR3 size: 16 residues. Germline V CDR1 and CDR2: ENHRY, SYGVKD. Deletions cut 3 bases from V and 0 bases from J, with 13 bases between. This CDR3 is CAISEGQGLSTDTQYF. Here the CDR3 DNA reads TGTGCCATCAGTGAAGGGCAGGGCCTTAGCACAGATACGCAGTATTTT.

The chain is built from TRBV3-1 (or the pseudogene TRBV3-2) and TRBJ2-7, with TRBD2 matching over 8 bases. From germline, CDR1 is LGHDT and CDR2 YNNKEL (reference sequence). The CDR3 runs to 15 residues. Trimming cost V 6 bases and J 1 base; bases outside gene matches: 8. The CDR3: CASRSTSGASYEQYF. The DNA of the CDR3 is TGTGCCAGCAGATCCACTAGCGGAGCATCCTACGAGCAGTACTTC.

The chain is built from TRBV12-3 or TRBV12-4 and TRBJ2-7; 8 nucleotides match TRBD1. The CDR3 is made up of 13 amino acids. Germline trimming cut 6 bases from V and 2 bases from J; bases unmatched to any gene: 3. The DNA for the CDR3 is TGTGCCAGCAGAACAGGGGGAACCTACGAGCAGTACTTC. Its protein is CASRTGGTYEQYF.

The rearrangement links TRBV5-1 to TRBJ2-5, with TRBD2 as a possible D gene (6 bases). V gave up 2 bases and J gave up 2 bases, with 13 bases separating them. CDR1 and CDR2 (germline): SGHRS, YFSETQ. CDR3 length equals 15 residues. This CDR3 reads CASSFWRGVQETQYF. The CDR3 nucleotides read TGCGCCAGCAGCTTCTGGAGGGGCGTGCAAGAGACCCAGTACTTC.

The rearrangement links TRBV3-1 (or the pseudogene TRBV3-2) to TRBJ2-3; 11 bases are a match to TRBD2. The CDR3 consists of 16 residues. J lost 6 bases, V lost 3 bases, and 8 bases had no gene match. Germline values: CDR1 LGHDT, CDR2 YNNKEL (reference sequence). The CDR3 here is CASSQISGGAGDTQYF. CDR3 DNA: TGTGCCAGCAGCCAGATTAGCGGGGGGGCCGGGGATACGCAGTATTTT.

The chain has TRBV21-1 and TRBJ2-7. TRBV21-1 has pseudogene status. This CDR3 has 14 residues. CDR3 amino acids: CASSMALGSCEQYF. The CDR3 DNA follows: TGTGCCAGCAGCATGGCTTTGGGGTCCTGCGAGCAGTACTTC.

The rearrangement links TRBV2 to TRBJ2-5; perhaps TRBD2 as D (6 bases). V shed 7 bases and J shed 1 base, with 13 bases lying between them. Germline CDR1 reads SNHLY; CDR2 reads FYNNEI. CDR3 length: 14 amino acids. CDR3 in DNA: TGTGCCAGCACCTCGGACTACTCCCAAGAGACCCAGTACTTC. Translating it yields CASTSDYSQETQYF.

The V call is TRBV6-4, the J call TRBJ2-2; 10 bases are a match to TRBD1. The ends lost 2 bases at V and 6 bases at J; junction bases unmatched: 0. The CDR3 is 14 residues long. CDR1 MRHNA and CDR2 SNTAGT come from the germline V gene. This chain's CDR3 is CASSDGQGAGELFF. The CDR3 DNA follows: TGTGCCAGCAGTGACGGACAGGGGGCCGGGGAGCTGTTTTTT.

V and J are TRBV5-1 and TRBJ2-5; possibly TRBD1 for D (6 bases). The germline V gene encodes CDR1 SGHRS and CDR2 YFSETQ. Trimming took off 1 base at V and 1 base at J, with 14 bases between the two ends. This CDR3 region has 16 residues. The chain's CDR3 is CASSLRWTESQETQYF. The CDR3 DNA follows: TGCGCCAGCAGCTTGAGGTGGACAGAAAGCCAAGAGACCCAGTACTTC.

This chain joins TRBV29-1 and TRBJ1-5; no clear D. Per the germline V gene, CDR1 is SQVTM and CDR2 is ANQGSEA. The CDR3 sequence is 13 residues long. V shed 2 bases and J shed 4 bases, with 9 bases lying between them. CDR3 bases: TGCAGCGTTGAACTCTCCGCGAATCAGCCCCAGCATTTT. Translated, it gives CSVELSANQPQHF.

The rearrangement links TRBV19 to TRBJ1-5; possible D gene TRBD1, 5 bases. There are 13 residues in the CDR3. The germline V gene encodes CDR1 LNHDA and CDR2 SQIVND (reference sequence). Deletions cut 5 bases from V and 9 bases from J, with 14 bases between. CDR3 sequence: CASSGWDFRPQHF. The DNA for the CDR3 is TGTGCCAGTAGTGGTTGGGACTTTCGGCCCCAGCATTTT.

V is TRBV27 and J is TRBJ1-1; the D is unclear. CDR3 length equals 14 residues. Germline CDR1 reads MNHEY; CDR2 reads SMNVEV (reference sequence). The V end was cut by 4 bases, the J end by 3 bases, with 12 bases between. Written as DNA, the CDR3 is TGTGCCAGCAGTTCCAGGTCATGGCACACTGAAGCTTTCTTT. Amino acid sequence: CASSSRSWHTEAFF.

The CDR3 DNA reads as TGCAGTGCTTTTTACAATGAGCAGTTCTTC. It specifies CSAFYNEQFF. V gene TRBV20-1 combines with J gene TRBJ2-1; D is unclear. V gave up 5 bases and J gave up 4 bases, with 3 bases separating them. This CDR3 has 10 residues. Germline assignment: CDR1 DFQATT and CDR2 SNEGSKA (reference sequence).

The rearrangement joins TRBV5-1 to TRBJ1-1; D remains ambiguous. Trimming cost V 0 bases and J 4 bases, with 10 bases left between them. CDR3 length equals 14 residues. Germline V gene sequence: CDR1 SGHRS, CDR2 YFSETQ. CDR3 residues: CASSLAAASTEAFF. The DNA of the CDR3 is TGCGCCAGCAGCTTGGCGGCCGCCTCCACTGAAGCTTTCTTT.